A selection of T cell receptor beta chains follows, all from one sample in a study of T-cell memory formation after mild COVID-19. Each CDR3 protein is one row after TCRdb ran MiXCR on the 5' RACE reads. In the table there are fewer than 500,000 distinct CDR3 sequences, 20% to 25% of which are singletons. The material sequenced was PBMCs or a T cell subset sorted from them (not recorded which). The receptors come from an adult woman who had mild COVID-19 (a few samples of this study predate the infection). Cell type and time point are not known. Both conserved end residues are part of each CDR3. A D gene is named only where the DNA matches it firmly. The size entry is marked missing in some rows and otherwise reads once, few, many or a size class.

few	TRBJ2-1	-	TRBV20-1	CSARDGLAPSSYNEQFF	TGCAGTGCTAGAGATGGGCTAGCGCCGAGCTCCTACAATGAGCAGTTCTTC
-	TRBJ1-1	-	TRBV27	CASSLRTEMNTEAFF	TGTGCCAGCAGTTTAAGGACAGAAATGAACACTGAAGCTTTCTTT
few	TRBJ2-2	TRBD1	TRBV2	CASKTSGTGDPGELFF	TGTGCCAGCAAAACCTCCGGGACAGGGGATCCCGGGGAGCTGTTTTTT
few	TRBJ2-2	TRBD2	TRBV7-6	CASSLPLAGAKNTGELFF	TGTGCCAGCAGCTTACCTTTAGCGGGGGCTAAGAACACCGGGGAGCTGTTTTTT
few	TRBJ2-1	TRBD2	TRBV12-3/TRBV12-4	CASLLAGGLYNEQFF	TGTGCCAGCTTGCTCGCGGGGGGCCTTTACAATGAGCAGTTCTTC
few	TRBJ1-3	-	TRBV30	CAWRSGFSGNTIYF	TGTGCCTGGAGGTCGGGGTTCTCTGGAAACACCATATATTTT
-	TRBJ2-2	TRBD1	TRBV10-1	CASSAGTGGPGELFF	TGCGCCAGCAGCGCCGGGACAGGGGGGCCCGGGGAGCTGTTTTTT
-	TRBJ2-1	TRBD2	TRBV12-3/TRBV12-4	CASTSGLVGSYNEQFF	TGTGCCAGCACATCCGGACTAGTAGGTTCCTACAATGAGCAGTTCTTC
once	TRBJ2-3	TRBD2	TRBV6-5	CASSYRASGGDTDTQYF	TGTGCCAGCAGTTACAGGGCTAGCGGGGGGGACACAGATACGCAGTATTTT
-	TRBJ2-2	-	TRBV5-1	CASSPYSNTGELFF	TGCGCCAGCAGCCCATACTCGAACACCGGGGAGCTGTTTTTT
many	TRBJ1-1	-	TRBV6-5	CASSPTGSTEAFF	TGTGCCAGCAGCCCCACAGGGTCGACTGAAGCTTTCTTT
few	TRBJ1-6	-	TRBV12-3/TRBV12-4	CASTSGHYNSPLHF	TGTGCCAGTACCTCGGGACATTATAATTCACCCCTCCACTTT